This TCR beta chain was identified in a study of T cell changes during pregnancy in multiple sclerosis. The repertoire was sequenced with immunoSEQ multiplex PCR; TCRdb's copy has only in-frame clones and lacks some. The table includes about 50,000 clones, almost 95% detected once. V shed 4 bases and J 6 bases; nucleotides not matched to a gene: 4. The CDR3 loop spans 13 amino acids. Germline V gene lookup returns CDR1 ENHRY and CDR2 SYGVKD. This specimen was CD8+ T cells from peripheral blood mononuclear cells, taken in the first trimester of pregnancy. The sequence was collected from a female donor with multiple sclerosis, enrolled in a pregnancy study. The chain uses TRBV10-3 and TRBJ2-7; 9 nucleotides line up with TRBD1. CDR3: CAISGTGVSEQYF. CDR3 DNA: TGTGCCATCAGTGGGACAGGGGTAAGCGAGCAGTACTTC.